This is a list of T cell receptor beta chains from one sample in a study of T cell responses to AZD1222 COVID-19 vaccine. Measured with immunoSEQ multiplex PCR; TCRdb has only the in-frame clones, and not every one. The sample has 200,000 to 250,000 clones, roughly 94% seen once. The specimen comprised peripheral blood, sampled 28 days after the second dose of the MenACWY control vaccine. These receptors were taken from an adult who received the MenACWY meningococcal vaccine as a control. Each CDR3 is given with its conserved first and last residue. D genes are given only for firm matches. A row's size may be missing; if present it is once, few, many or a size class.

>once|TRBV7-3|TRBJ1-6|16|NA
TGTGCCAGCAGCATGTGGGGCCCACCGGAGAATTCACCCCTCCACTTT
CASSMWGPPENSPLHF
>NA|TRBV6-5|TRBJ2-7|14|NA
TGTGCCAGCAGTTCTCAGGGGGGCCCCTACGAGCAGTACTTC
CASSSQGGPYEQYF
>NA|TRBV21-1|TRBJ1-5|15|NA
TGTGCCAGCAGCGGTGGATGGGGGGGCAATCAGCCCCAGCATTTT
CASSGGWGGNQPQHF
>NA|TRBV3-1/TRBV3-2|TRBJ1-2|15|NA
TGTGCCAGCAGCCAAGCCCCAGCAGGAGTCTATGGCTACACCTTC
CASSQAPAGVYGYTF
>NA|TRBV28|TRBJ2-3|16|NA
TGTGCCAGCAGCGTTTACTCGGGGGCTAGCACAGATACGCAGTATTTT
CASSVYSGASTDTQYF
>NA|TRBV11-3|TRBJ2-7|14|TRBD1
TGTGCCAGCAGCTCCCAGGGGGATTTATCCGAGCAGTACTTC
CASSSQGDLSEQYF
>NA|TRBV19|TRBJ2-7|16|NA
TGTGCCAGTCCCCTTTCTCTACCGGGACAAGGAGGCGGGCAGTACTTC
CASPLSLPGQGGGQYF
>NA|TRBV3-1/TRBV3-2|TRBJ2-5|16|TRBD2
TGTGCCAGCAGCCCGCGGACTAGCGGGCTACAAGAGACCCAGTACTTC
CASSPRTSGLQETQYF
>NA|TRBV7-9|TRBJ1-1|15|NA
TGTGCCAGCAGCAACGCTGGGGGGTGGGGCACTGAAGCTTTCTTT
CASSNAGGWGTEAFF
>NA|TRBV30|TRBJ1-4|13|TRBD1
TGTGCCTGCCCTAGGGACAGTAATGAAAAACTGTTTTTT
CACPRDSNEKLFF
>NA|TRBV9|TRBJ1-1|15|TRBD1
TGTGCCAGCAGCGGGAACAGGGGGCTTAGCACTGAAGCTTTCTTT
CASSGNRGLSTEAFF
>NA|TRBV3-1/TRBV3-2|TRBJ1-4|15|NA
TGTGCCAGCAGCCACACTGGGGAGGGAGGCGAAAAACTGTTTTTT
CASSHTGEGGEKLFF
>NA|TRBV3-1/TRBV3-2|TRBJ2-5|14|NA
TGTGCCAGCAGCCTCCGGGACTTGAGGGAGACCCAGTACTTC
CASSLRDLRETQYF
>NA|TRBV27|TRBJ1-2|11|NA
TGTGCCAGCGCCAACAGGGATGGCTACACCTTC
CASANRDGYTF
>NA|TRBV7-2|TRBJ2-7|15|TRBD2
TGTGCCAGCAGCTCACCCGGGCTAGCGGCCGACGAGCAGTACTTC
CASSSPGLAADEQYF
>NA|TRBV24-1|TRBJ2-3|16|TRBD2
TGTGCCCCCCGTGAAGCGGGGGGGCCTCTAACAGATACGCAGTATTTT
CAPREAGGPLTDTQYF
>NA|TRBV5-1|TRBJ2-7|13|NA
TGCGCCAGCAGCCTCCCACGGCCCTACGAGCAGTACTTC
CASSLPRPYEQYF
>NA|TRBV28|TRBJ2-6|18|TRBD1
TGTGCCAGCAGTTTTCTCGGGACAGGGACCTCTGGGGCCAACGTCCTGACTTTC
CASSFLGTGTSGANVLTF
>NA|TRBV5-4|TRBJ2-7|16|TRBD2
TGTGCCAGCAGCTTGGGGACACTAGCGGGAGCATTCGAGCAGTACTTC
CASSLGTLAGAFEQYF
>NA|TRBV27|TRBJ1-6|15|NA
TGTGCCAGCAGTTTATCTGTGGGGGTGGTTTCACCCCTCCACTTT
CASSLSVGVVSPLHF
>NA|TRBV6-5|TRBJ1-2|14|NA
TGTGCCAGCAGTTATCGCGAGGGCAGTTATGGCTACACCTTC
CASSYREGSYGYTF
>NA|TRBV14|TRBJ2-7|12|NA
TGTGCCAGCAGCGCGCATTCCTACGAGCAGTACTTC
CASSAHSYEQYF
>NA|TRBV3-1/TRBV3-2|TRBJ2-1|17|NA
TGTGCCAGCAGCCAGATCCCGACTAGTAGCTCCTACAATGAGCAGTTCTTC
CASSQIPTSSSYNEQFF
>NA|TRBV9|TRBJ2-7|17|NA
TGTGCCAGCAGCCCCCGAGGGGGGTCGGGACCTACCTACGAGCAGTACTTC
CASSPRGGSGPTYEQYF
>once|TRBV6-5|TRBJ2-7|14|NA
TGTGCCAGCACCGCGGGAACAGGGTTGGACGAGCAGTACTTC
CASTAGTGLDEQYF
>NA|TRBV5-1|TRBJ1-2|14|TRBD1
TGCGCCAGCAGCTTGGGTGGGACAGGGGACGTTTACACCTTC
CASSLGGTGDVYTF
>once|TRBV9|TRBJ1-2|14|TRBD1
TGTGCCAGCAGCGTTAGAGCCGGGACAGCTGGCTACACCTTC
CASSVRAGTAGYTF
>NA|TRBV2|TRBJ1-5|14|NA
TGTGCCAGCACCCCAGCGAATAGCAATCAGCCCCAGCATTTT
CASTPANSNQPQHF
>NA|TRBV7-2|TRBJ2-2|14|NA
TGTGCCAGCAGCCCCCGACAGATCACCGGGGAGCTGTTTTTT
CASSPRQITGELFF